The clone carrying this T cell receptor (delta chain) was seen a few times. TCRdb's listed protein matches a much larger clone and diverges from this DNA's translation at residue 9, likely through a read error; the protein shown comes from the DNA. The germline V gene encodes CDR1 GEAIGNYY and CDR2 EKD. Trimming at V came to 0 bases and at J to 0 bases, leaving 12 bases not matched to a gene. This CDR3 contains 18 residues. TCRdb redid the clone calls on the reads with CATT. The table lists roughly 2,500 delta-chain clones, 1% of them singletons, with less than 15% in the top ten. This sample is drawn from a study of gamma-delta chains in newborns, infants, children. In the study overall: Microbial exposure reportedly drives polyclonal innate γδ T cell expansion after birth.

The V gene is TRDV2, the J gene TRDJ1; 7 positions agree with TRDD3. This receptor was identified in a child who was a newborn, infant or young child, either healthy, febrile or measles-vaccinated (not recorded which). The sample was blood. The CDR3: CACDTVGIEHSHTDKLIF. CDR3 DNA sequence: TGTGCCTGTGACACCGTGGGGATAGAGCACTCACACACCGATAAACTCATCTTT.